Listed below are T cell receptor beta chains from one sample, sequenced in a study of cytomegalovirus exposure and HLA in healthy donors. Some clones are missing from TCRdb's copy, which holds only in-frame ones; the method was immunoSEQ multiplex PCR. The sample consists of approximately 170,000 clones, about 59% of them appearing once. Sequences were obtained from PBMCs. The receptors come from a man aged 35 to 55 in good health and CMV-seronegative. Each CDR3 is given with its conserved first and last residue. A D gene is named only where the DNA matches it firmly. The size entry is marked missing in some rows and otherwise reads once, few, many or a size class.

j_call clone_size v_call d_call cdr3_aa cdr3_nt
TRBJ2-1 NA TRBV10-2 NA CASLSGHTSEQFF TGCGCCAGCCTCTCAGGACATACATCGGAGCAGTTCTTC
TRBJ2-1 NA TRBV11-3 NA CASSLDLTRDEQFF TGTGCCAGCAGCTTAGATTTGACTAGGGATGAGCAGTTCTTC
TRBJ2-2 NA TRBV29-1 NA CSAVRENTGELFF TGCAGCGCTGTTCGGGAGAACACCGGGGAGCTGTTTTTT
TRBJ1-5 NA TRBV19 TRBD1 CASSGKGQEFNQPQHF TGTGCCAGTAGTGGTAAGGGACAGGAGTTCAATCAGCCCCAGCATTTT
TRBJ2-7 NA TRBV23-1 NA CASSQEPEQYF TGCGCCAGCAGTCAAGAGCCCGAGCAGTACTTC
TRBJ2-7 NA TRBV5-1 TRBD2 CASSLALAGVIEQYF TGCGCCAGCAGCTTGGCACTAGCGGGAGTCATCGAGCAGTACTTC
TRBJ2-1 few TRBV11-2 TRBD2 CASSSRREGHNEQFF TGTGCCAGCAGCTCGAGACGGGAGGGACACAATGAGCAGTTCTTC
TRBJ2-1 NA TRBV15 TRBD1 CATSRGGQGRYEQFF TGTGCCACCAGCAGGGGGGGACAGGGAAGGTATGAGCAGTTCTTC
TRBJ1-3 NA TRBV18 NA CASSPPDRSSRNF TGTGCCAGCTCACCGCCGGACAGATCCAGTCGCAATTTT
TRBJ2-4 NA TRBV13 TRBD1 CASSLGAGGLKNIQYF TGTGCCAGCAGCTTAGGGGCAGGGGGCCTCAAAAACATTCAGTACTTC
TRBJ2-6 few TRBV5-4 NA CASSLDPSGANVLTF TGTGCCAGCAGCTTGGATCCTTCTGGGGCCAACGTCCTGACTTTC